One sample yielded the 25 T cell receptor beta chains listed below, sequenced in a study of post-analysis software for immune sequencing data. Built from TCR beta cDNA, the libraries had unique molecular identifiers in them. TCRdb analysed the PCR reads with MiXCR anew, one entry per CDR3 protein. The sample shows some 240,000 distinct CDR3 sequences, 35% to 45% of them seen only once. The antigens of these receptors remain unknown. Study-level results: Controls had lower frequencies than patients of about 5 TRBV segments, which included TRBV5-6, TRBV5-1 and TRBV20-1.

The sequencing input was blood. These receptors were taken from a girl between 5 and 17 years old with multiple sclerosis.

V is TRBV4-2 and J is TRBJ1-3; D gene uncertain. CDR1 and CDR2 from the germline V gene are LGHNA and YNFKEQ. Trimming pared 3 bases from V and 2 bases from J, leaving 11 bases between. CDR3 length equals 15 residues. The CDR3, as DNA: TGTGCCAGCAGCCAGGCCAAGGAACCTGGAAACACCATATATTTT. It is translated as CASSQAKEPGNTIYF.

This clonotype showed up just a few times. V usage is TRBV29-1 and J usage is TRBJ2-1, with D hard to call. This CDR3 contains 12 residues. Germline CDR1 is SQVTM and CDR2 is ANQGSEA. V was pared by 7 bases and J by 6 bases, with 13 bases between. CDR3 loop: CSADLVANEQFF. The CDR3 coding sequence is TGCAGCGCGGATTTAGTCGCCAATGAGCAGTTCTTC.

In regard to this clonotype: A much bigger clone sits one base away, suggesting this may be a read error. This chain uses TRBV5-1 with TRBJ2-1; 10 nucleotides align to TRBD2. The V gene's germline CDR1 is SGHRS and CDR2 YFSETQ. The CDR3 is 17 amino acids. CDR3 sequence: CASSEGAGGSSYDEQFF. The DNA of the CDR3 is TGCGCCAGTTCTGAGGGAGCGGGAGGGAGCTCCTACGATGAGCAGTTCTTC.

This clonotype was seen at least ten times. The V gene is TRBV11-2, the J gene TRBJ2-3; TRBD2 is a possible D gene (5 bases). Germline CDR1 and CDR2: SGHAT and FQNNGV. The CDR3 contains 14 residues. The germline V and J ends were trimmed by 3 bases and 4 bases, with 11 bases remaining between them. The CDR3 sequence is CASSLGGSADTQYF. The CDR3 DNA is TGTGCCAGCAGCTTGGGCGGGTCAGCAGATACGCAGTATTTT.

The rearrangement joins TRBV5-1 to TRBJ1-1, with 11 bases identical to TRBD1. Germline V gene sequence: CDR1 SGHRS, CDR2 YFSETQ. The V gene end was trimmed by 2 bases and the J gene end by 1 base; junction bases not matched to a gene: 13. The CDR3 runs to 19 residues. CDR3 bases: TGCGCCAGCAGCTTCTCGGACAGGGGGCATTTTAAGAGGAACACTGAAGCTTTCTTT. Encoded protein: CASSFSDRGHFKRNTEAFF. Filled out from reference TRBV5-1 and TRBJ1-1, the complete variable domain reads KAGVTQTPRYLIKTRGQQVTLSCSPISGHRSVSWYQQTPGQGLQFLFEYFSETQRNKGNFPGRFSGRQFSNSRSEMNVSTLELGDSALYLCASSFSDRGHFKRNTEAFFGQGTRLTVV.

This clonotype was seen at least ten times. V usage is TRBV7-2 and J usage is TRBJ1-6, with unresolved D. The germline gives CDR1 SGHTA, CDR2 FQGNSA. The CDR3 is 15 amino acids. The ends were cut back, 1 base at V and 6 bases at J, with 10 bases in the middle. The CDR3 region is CASSLEGSGNSPLHF. The CDR3, as DNA: TGTGCCAGCAGCTTAGAGGGAAGTGGTAATTCACCCCTCCACTTT.

V and J are TRBV7-3 and TRBJ2-7; D is perhaps TRBD1 (5 bases). The CDR3 is made up of 13 amino acids. The V end lost 4 bases, the J end lost 12 bases, and 19 bases lay between the germline ends. CDR1 SGHTA and CDR2 FQGTGA come from the germline V gene. This CDR3 reads CASSSATEETRYF. The CDR3 DNA sequence: TGTGCCAGCAGCTCAGCGACAGAAGAGACCCGGTACTTC.

This clonotype was seen repeatedly, ten times or more. V is TRBV10-1 and J is TRBJ2-7, with 8 positions matching TRBD2. Per the germline V gene, CDR1 is WNHNN and CDR2 is SYGVQD (reference sequence). The V segment lost 6 bases and the J segment 5 bases; nucleotides outside the gene matches: 9. CDR3 size: 14 residues. CDR3 protein: CASRFSGAKDEQYF. The CDR3 nucleotides are TGCGCCAGCAGATTTAGCGGGGCCAAGGACGAGCAGTACTTC.

In this sample, this clonotype turned up a few times. The chain combines TRBV6-5 with TRBJ1-2; TRBD1 matches 10 bases. Germline V gene sequence: CDR1 MNHEY, CDR2 SVGAGI. The V gene end was trimmed by 4 bases and the J gene end by 4 bases; junction bases not matched to a gene: 6. The CDR3 length is 15 residues. CDR3 in DNA: TGTGCCAGCAGTTCCGACAGGGGGCAAGGCTATGGCTACACCTTC. Translating gives CASSSDRGQGYGYTF.

This clonotype has a count of ten or more. This sequence joins TRBV5-1 and TRBJ1-1; D uncertain. Germline CDR1 reads SGHRS; CDR2 reads YFSETQ. The length of the CDR3 is 13 residues. V was pared by 0 bases and J by 5 bases, with 8 bases between. The CDR3 DNA follows: TGCGCCAGCAGCTTGGAGCGGGGAACTGAAGCTTTCTTT. Translating gives CASSLERGTEAFF.

This clonotype was seen a handful of times. The chain joins TRBV3-1 to TRBJ1-1, with unresolved D. V lost 0 bases and J lost 2, with 4 bases in between. The length of the CDR3 is 13 residues. The germline CDR1 and CDR2 sequences are LGHDT and YNNKEL (reference sequence). The CDR3 DNA is TGTGCCAGCAGCCAAGACCACAACACTGAAGCTTTCTTT. Translating it yields CASSQDHNTEAFF.

The rearrangement uses TRBV20-1 and TRBJ2-5, with 9 positions matching TRBD2. The J call could be wrong; TRBJ2-7 is a better fit for the DNA end. Germline V CDR1 and CDR2: DFQATT, SNEGSKA (reference sequence). The CDR3 totals 15 residues. This CDR3 reads CSARDHLAGANEQYF. In DNA, the CDR3 is TGCAGTGCTAGAGATCATTTAGCGGGAGCCAACGAGCAGTACTTC.

There are many counts of this clonotype. The J gene is TRBJ2-7, the V gene TRBV7-4, with D unresolved. Germline values: CDR1 SGHVT, CDR2 SQSDAQ. CDR3 size: 11 residues. Trimming took off 0 bases at V and 5 bases at J, with 2 bases between the two ends. CDR3 nucleotide sequence: TGTGCCAGCAGCTTAGCCCACGAGCAGTACTTC. Translation gives CASSLAHEQYF.

This clonotype was counted at least ten times. The J gene is TRBJ2-3, the V gene TRBV28; 7 nucleotides match TRBD2. The trim removed 6 bases at V and 4 bases at J, leaving 4 bases unmatched. The CDR3 has 13 amino acids. Germline V lookup: CDR1 MDHEN, CDR2 SYDVKM. DNA for the CDR3: TGTGCCAGCAGCGGACTAGGGTCAGATACGCAGTATTTT. Its translation: CASSGLGSDTQYF. The variable domain in full, with the rest retrieved from reference TRBV28 and TRBJ2-3, is DVKVTQSSRYLVKRTGEKVFLECVQDMDHENMFWYRQDPGLGLRLIYFSYDVKMKEKGDIPEGYSVSREKKERFSLILESASTNQTSMYLCASSGLGSDTQYFGPGTRLTVL.

This chain connects TRBV4-2 to TRBJ1-5; D is unclear. Trimming stripped 3 bases from V and 2 bases from J, with 11 bases between. This CDR3 spans 15 amino acids. Per the germline V gene, CDR1 is LGHNA and CDR2 is YNFKEQ. CDR3 bases: TGTGCCAGCAGCCAGGAGGGCGCGGGCAATCAGCCCCAGCATTTT. Translated: CASSQEGAGNQPQHF.

The gene calls are TRBV30 and TRBJ1-5; maybe TRBD1 (5 bases). Trimming pared 3 bases from V and 2 bases from J, leaving 8 bases between. The CDR3 spans 13 residues. Germline V lookup: CDR1 GTSNPN, CDR2 SVGIG (reference sequence). CDR3 protein: CAWSIGGNQPQHF. For the CDR3, the DNA is TGTGCCTGGAGCATAGGGGGCAATCAGCCCCAGCATTTT.

The chain links TRBV30 to TRBJ2-3, with a weak D call TRBD2 (6 bases). The V end lost 2 bases, the J end lost 5 bases, and 8 bases lay between the germline ends. Germline-derived CDR1 and CDR2 are GTSNPN and SVGIG (reference sequence). CDR3 length: 12 amino acids. CDR3 residues: CAWSPAGDTQYF. The CDR3 region has the DNA TGTGCCTGGAGTCCAGCGGGAGATACGCAGTATTTT.

As concerns this clonotype: One end of the junction fails to match germline, which may point to a read error. The chain couples TRBV7-6 to TRBJ1-3; TRBD1 matches 7 bases. This CDR3 contains 20 residues. Germline CDR1 is SGHVS and CDR2 is FNYEAQ. As DNA, the CDR3 is TGTGCCAGCAGCCCAACAATCCTATCGGACAGGAGAAGCTCTGGAAACACCAGATATTTT. Translated, it gives CASSPTILSDRRSSGNTRYF.

This clonotype was recorded a few times. This rearrangement joins TRBV28 to TRBJ2-7; D possibly matches TRBD1 or TRBD2 (5 bases each). The CDR3 contains 14 residues. V lost 4 bases and J 3 bases, leaving 13 bases between the germline ends. The germline V gene encodes CDR1 MDHEN and CDR2 SYDVKM. This chain's CDR3 is CASSSPGAGYEQYF. The CDR3 coding sequence is TGTGCCAGCAGTTCCCCCGGGGCGGGCTACGAGCAGTACTTC.

Remarks on this clonotype: Given a much more abundant clone one base away, this may be a read error. The V gene is TRBV20-1, the J gene TRBJ2-4, with D perhaps assigned TRBD1 or TRBD2 (6 bases each). Germline values: CDR1 DFQATT, CDR2 SNEGSKA (reference sequence). The germline V and J ends were trimmed by 4 bases and 9 bases, with 16 bases remaining between them. CDR3 length: 13 residues. CDR3 protein: CSANRGGQTIQYF. DNA of the CDR3: TGCAGTGCTAATAGAGGGGGGCAAACCATTCAGTACTTC.

This clonotype has a count of ten or more. The chain couples TRBV12-3 or TRBV12-4 to TRBJ1-5; weak D call: TRBD1 (5 bases). The V end was cut by 5 bases, the J end by 3 bases, with 17 bases between. The CDR3 sequence is 16 residues long. The CDR3 sequence: CASSLSLDSFNQPQHF. The CDR3 DNA reads as TGTGCCAGCAGTCTGAGCCTCGACAGCTTCAATCAGCCCCAGCATTTT.

Comment on this clonotype: With a much larger clone just one base away, this may be a read error. The chain has TRBV15 and TRBJ2-3; 7 bases are shared with TRBD2. The CDR3 totals 13 residues. CDR1 LNHNV and CDR2 YYDKDF come from the germline V gene (reference sequence). J gave up 2 bases and V 11 bases, and 7 bases lay outside the gene matches. The chain's CDR3 is CAAGRGNTDTQYF. The DNA of the CDR3 is TGTGCCGCCGGGCGGGGGAACACAGATACGCAGTATTTT.

This clonotype was counted many times. The chain carries TRBV7-9 and TRBJ2-5, with 8 positions matching TRBD2. The CDR3 length is 14 residues. Trimming cost V 8 bases and J 4 bases; bases outside gene matches: 9. The germline gives CDR1 SEHNR, CDR2 FQNEAQ (reference sequence). The CDR3 loop reads CASGKAGVGETQYF. Written as DNA, the CDR3 is TGTGCCAGCGGGAAAGCGGGAGTGGGAGAGACCCAGTACTTC.

The rearrangement uses TRBV14 and TRBJ2-3, with 8 bases matching TRBD2. The V and J ends lost 0 bases and 2 bases, in that order; junction bases with no gene match: 4. This CDR3 region has 16 residues. Germline V gives CDR1 SGHDN, CDR2 FVKESK. CDR3 loop: CASSQEAGVFTDTQYF. For the CDR3, the DNA is TGTGCCAGCAGCCAAGAAGCGGGGGTGTTCACAGATACGCAGTATTTT.

This clonotype was found many times. V is TRBV7-2 and J is TRBJ2-1; D may be TRBD2 (6 bases). Per the germline V gene, CDR1 is SGHTA and CDR2 is FQGNSA. Trimming left V 5 bases short and J 10 bases short, with 18 bases between. The CDR3 covers 14 residues. The CDR3 region has the DNA TGTGCCAGCAGCCCCGCGGGACCCATCTCAGAGCAGTTCTTC. Its protein product is CASSPAGPISEQFF.